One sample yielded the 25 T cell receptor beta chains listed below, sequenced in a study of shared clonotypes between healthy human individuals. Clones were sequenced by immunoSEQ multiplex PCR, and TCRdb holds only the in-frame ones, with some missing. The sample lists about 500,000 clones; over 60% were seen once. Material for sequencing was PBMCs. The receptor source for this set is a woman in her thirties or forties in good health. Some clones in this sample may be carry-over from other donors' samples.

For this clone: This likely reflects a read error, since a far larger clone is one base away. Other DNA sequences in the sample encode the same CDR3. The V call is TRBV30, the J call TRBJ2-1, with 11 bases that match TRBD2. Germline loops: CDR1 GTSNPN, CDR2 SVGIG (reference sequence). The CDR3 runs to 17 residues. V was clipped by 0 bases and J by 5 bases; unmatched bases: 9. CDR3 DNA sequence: TGTGCCTGGAGTGTTTCACCGGGGGGACTAGCGGACAATGAGCAGTTCTTC. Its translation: CAWSVSPGGLADNEQFF.

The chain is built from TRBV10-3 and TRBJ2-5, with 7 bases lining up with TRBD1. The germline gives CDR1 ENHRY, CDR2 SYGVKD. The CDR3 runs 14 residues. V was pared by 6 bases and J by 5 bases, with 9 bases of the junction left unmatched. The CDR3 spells CAIRTTGHLETQYF. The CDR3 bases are TGTGCCATCAGGACGACAGGGCACTTGGAGACCCAGTACTTC.

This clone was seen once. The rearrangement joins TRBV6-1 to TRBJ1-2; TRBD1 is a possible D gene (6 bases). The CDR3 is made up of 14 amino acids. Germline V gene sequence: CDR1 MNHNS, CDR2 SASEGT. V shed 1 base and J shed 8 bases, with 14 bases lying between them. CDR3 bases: TGTGCCAGCAGTGAAGGCCCCAGGACAGACGGCTACACCTTC. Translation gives CASSEGPRTDGYTF.

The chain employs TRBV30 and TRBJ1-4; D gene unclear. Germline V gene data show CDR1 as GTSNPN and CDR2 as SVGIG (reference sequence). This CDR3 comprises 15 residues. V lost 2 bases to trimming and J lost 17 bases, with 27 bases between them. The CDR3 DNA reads TGTGCCTGGAGTTATTCTAGTATCCTGAAACACCCCATTTTTTTT. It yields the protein CAWSYSSILKHPIFF. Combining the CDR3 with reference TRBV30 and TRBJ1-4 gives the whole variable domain SQTIHQWPATLVQPVGSPLSLECTVEGTSNPNLYWYRQAAGRGLQLLFYSVGIGQISSEVPQNLSASRPQDRQFILSSKKLLLSDSGFYLCAWSYSSILKHPIFFGSGTQLSVL.

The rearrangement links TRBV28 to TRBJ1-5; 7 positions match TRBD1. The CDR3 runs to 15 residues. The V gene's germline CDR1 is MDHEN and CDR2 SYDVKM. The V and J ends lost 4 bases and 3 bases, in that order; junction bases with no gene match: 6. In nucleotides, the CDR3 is TGTGCCAGCAGTTCAGGGACAGTACCCAATCAGCCCCAGCATTTT. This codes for CASSSGTVPNQPQHF.

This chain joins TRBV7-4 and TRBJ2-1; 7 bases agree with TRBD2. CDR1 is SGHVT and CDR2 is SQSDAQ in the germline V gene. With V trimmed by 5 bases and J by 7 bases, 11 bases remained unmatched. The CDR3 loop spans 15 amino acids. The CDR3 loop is CASSPGLPGRNEQFF. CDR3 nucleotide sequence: TGTGCCAGCAGCCCGGGACTACCGGGGCGTAATGAGCAGTTCTTC.

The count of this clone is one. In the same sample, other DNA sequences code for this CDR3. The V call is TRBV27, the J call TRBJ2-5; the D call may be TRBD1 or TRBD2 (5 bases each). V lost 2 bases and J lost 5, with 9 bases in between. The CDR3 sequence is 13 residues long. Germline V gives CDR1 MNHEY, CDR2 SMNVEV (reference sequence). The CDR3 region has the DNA TGTGCCAGCAGTTTACGGGGCGCCGAGACCCAGTACTTC. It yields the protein CASSLRGAETQYF.

The CDR3 loop is CASSLLTGEDEQFF. CDR3 DNA sequence: TGTGCCAGCAGCTTATTGACGGGAGAGGATGAGCAGTTCTTC. This chain links TRBV7-3 with TRBJ2-1, with TRBD2 as a possible D gene (6 bases). Germline values: CDR1 SGHTA, CDR2 FQGTGA. The CDR3 contains 14 residues. V was cut by 2 bases and J by 8 bases, with 13 bases left in between.

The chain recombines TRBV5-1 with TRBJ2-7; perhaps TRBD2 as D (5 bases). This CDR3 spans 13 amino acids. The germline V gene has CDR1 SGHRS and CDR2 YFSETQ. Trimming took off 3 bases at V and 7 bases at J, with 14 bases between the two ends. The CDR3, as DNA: TGCGCCAGCAGCTCCCGGACCCCGGGGGAGCAGTACTTC. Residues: CASSSRTPGEQYF.

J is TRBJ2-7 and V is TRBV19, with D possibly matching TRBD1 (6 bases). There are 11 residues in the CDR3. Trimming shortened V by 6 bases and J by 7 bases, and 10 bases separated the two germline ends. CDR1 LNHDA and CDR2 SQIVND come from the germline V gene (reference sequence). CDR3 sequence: CASSRDTEQYF. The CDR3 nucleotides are TGTGCCAGTAGCCGGGACACGGAGCAGTACTTC.

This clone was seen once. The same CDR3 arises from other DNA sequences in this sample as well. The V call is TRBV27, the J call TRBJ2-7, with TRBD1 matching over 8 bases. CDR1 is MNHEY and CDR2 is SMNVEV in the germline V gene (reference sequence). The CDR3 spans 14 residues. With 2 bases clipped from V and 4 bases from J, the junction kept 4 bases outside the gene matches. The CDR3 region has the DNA TGTGCCAGCAGTTTAGGACAGGGAAGGTACGAGCAGTACTTC. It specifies CASSLGQGRYEQYF.

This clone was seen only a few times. CDR3 DNA sequence: TGTGCCATCGGGGCAGGGGAGGTCTATGGCTACACCTTC. It translates to CAIGAGEVYGYTF. The chain is built from TRBV10-3 and TRBJ1-2; TRBD1 is a possible D gene (6 bases). Trimming left V 8 bases short and J 4 bases short, with 14 bases between. The CDR3 length is 13 residues. Germline V gene lookup returns CDR1 ENHRY and CDR2 SYGVKD.

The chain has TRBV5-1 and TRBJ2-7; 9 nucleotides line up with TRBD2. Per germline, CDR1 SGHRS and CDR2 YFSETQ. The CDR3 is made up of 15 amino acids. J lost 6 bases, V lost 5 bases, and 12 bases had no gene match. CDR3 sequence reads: CASSEIAGDPGEQYF. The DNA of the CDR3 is TGCGCCAGCAGTGAAATAGCGGGAGATCCCGGCGAGCAGTACTTC.

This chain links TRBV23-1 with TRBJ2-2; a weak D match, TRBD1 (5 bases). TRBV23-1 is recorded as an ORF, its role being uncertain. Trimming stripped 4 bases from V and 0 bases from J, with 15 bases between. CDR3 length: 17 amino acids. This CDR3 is CASSLSFRRANTGELFF. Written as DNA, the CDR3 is TGCGCCAGCAGTCTGTCCTTCCGCAGGGCGAACACCGGGGAGCTGTTTTTT.

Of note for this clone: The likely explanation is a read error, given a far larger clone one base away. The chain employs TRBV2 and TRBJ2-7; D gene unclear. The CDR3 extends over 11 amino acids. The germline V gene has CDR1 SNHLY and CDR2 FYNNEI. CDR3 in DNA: TGTGCCAGCAGCAACTCCTACGAGCGGTACTTC. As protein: CASSNSYERYF.

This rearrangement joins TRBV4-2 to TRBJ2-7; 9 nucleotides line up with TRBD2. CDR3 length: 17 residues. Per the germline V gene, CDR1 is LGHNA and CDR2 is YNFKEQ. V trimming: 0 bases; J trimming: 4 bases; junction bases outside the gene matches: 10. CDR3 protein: CASSQDGREGPAYEQYF. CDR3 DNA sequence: TGTGCCAGCAGCCAAGATGGGCGGGAGGGCCCAGCTTACGAGCAGTACTTC.

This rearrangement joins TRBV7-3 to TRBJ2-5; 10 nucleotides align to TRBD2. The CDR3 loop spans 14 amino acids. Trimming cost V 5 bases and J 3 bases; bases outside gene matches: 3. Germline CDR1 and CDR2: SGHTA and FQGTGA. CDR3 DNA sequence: TGTGCCAGCAGCCCTGGACTAGCGGAAGAGACCCAGTACTTC. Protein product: CASSPGLAEETQYF. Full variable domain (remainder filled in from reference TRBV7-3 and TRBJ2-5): GAGVSQTPSNKVTEKGKYVELRCDPISGHTALYWYRQSLGQGPEFLIYFQGTGAADDSGLPNDRFFAVRPEGSVSTLKIQRTERGDSAVYLCASSPGLAEETQYFGPGTRLLVL.

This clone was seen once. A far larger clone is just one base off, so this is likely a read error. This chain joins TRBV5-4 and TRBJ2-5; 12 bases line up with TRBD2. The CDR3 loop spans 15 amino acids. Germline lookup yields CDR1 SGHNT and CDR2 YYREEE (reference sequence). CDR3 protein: CASSPGTSGQGTQYF. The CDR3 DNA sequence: TGTGCCAGCAGCCCCGGGACTAGCGGGCAAGGGACCCAGTACTTC. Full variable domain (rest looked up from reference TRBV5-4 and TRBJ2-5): ETGVTQSPTHLIKTRGQQVTLRCSSQSGHNTVSWYQQALGQGPQFIFQYYREEENGRGNFPPRFSGLQFPNYSSELNVNALELDDSALYLCASSPGTSGQGTQYFGPGTRLLVL.

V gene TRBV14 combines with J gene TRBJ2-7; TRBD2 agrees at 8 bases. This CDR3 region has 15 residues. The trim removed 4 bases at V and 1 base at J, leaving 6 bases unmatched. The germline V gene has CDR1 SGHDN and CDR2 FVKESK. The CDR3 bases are TGTGCCAGCAGCCGAGTCGGGGGGGTTTCCTACGAGCAGTACTTC. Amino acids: CASSRVGGVSYEQYF.

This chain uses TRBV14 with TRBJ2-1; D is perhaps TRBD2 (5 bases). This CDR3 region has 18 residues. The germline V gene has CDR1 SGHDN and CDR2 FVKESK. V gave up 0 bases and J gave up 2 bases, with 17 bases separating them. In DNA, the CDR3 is TGTGCCAGCAGCCAAGATGGTTATAGCGACTATACCTACAATGAGCAGTTCTTC. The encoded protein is CASSQDGYSDYTYNEQFF.

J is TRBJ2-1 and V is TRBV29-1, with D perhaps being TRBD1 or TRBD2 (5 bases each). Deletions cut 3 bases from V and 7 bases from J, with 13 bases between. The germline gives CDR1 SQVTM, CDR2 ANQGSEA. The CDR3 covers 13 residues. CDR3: CSVDKGPGNEQFF. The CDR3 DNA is TGCAGCGTTGATAAGGGGCCGGGGAATGAGCAGTTCTTC.

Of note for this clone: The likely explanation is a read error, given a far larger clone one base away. Written as DNA, the CDR3 is TGTGCCAGCAGTCGGGGACGTGGCGTCTACGAGCAGTACTTC. Translation gives CASSRGRGVYEQYF. The chain joins TRBV7-2 to TRBJ2-7; D may correspond to TRBD1 or TRBD2 (5 bases each). Germline-derived CDR1 and CDR2 are SGHTA and FQGNSA. The V end lost 6 bases, the J end lost 3 bases, and 15 bases lay between the germline ends. CDR3 length equals 14 residues.

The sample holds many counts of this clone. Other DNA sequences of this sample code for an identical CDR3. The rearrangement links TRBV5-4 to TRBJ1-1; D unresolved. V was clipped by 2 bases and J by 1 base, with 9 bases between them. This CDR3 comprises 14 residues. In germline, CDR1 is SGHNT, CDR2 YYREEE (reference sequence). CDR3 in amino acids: CASSFELGNTEAFF. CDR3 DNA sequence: TGTGCCAGCAGCTTCGAGCTAGGGAACACTGAAGCTTTCTTT.

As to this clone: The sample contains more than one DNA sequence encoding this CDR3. The CDR3, as DNA: TGTGCCAGCAGCTCAGGCGGGGGCTCCTACGAGCAGTACTTC. Protein product: CASSSGGGSYEQYF. The V call is TRBV7-9, the J call TRBJ2-7, with TRBD2 matching over 7 bases. The CDR3 is 14 amino acids. V lost 4 bases, J lost 0 bases, and 3 bases stayed unmatched. CDR1 SEHNR and CDR2 FQNEAQ come from the germline V gene (reference sequence).

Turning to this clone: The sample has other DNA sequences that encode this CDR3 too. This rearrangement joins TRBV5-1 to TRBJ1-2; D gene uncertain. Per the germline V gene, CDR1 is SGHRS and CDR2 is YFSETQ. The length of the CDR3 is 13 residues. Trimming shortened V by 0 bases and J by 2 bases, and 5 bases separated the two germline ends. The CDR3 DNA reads TGCGCCAGCAGCTTGGACAAAAACTATGGCTACACCTTC. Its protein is CASSLDKNYGYTF.